These T cell receptor beta chains were read from a single sample in a study of T cell responses to AZD1222 COVID-19 vaccine. Using immunoSEQ multiplex PCR, the repertoire was profiled, and TCRdb retains in-frame clones only, with some absent. The sample carries about 130,000 clones, 85% to 95% recorded once. The material sequenced was peripheral blood, taken on day 0 of AZD1222 vaccination. These receptors were collected from an adult in good health. Each CDR3 is given with its conserved first and last residue. A D gene is named only where the DNA matches it firmly. Size tells how often a clone was seen (once, few, many) or the class of an expanded clone, and some rows leave it out.

clone size	J gene	D gene	V gene	CDR3 protein	CDR3 DNA
.	TRBJ1-1	.	TRBV28	CASRVNTEAFF	TGTGCCAGCAGAGTGAACACTGAAGCTTTCTTT
.	TRBJ1-6	TRBD1	TRBV12-5	CASGLVYLGQGNSPLHF	TGTGCTAGTGGTTTGGTTTACCTCGGACAGGGAAATTCACCCCTCCACTTT
once	TRBJ2-7	.	TRBV30	CAWRGSSYEQYF	TGTGCCTGGAGGGGGAGTTCCTACGAGCAGTACTTC
.	TRBJ2-1	.	TRBV4-1	CASSRPKAGDRFLGHPNEQFF	TGCGCCAGCAGCCGACCCAAAGCGGGGGACAGATTTCTAGGCCACCCGAATGAGCAGTTCTTC
.	TRBJ1-2	.	TRBV6-6	CASSYNRVGYYGYTF	TGTGCCAGCAGTTACAATCGGGTCGGGTACTATGGCTACACCTTC
.	TRBJ1-1	.	TRBV27	CASTWRPGNTEAFF	TGTGCCAGCACTTGGAGACCTGGGAACACTGAAGCTTTCTTT
.	TRBJ2-2	.	TRBV5-6	CASSSLTGELFF	TGTGCCAGCAGCTCCCTCACCGGGGAGCTGTTTTTT
.	TRBJ2-1	TRBD2	TRBV7-9	CASSLGQPGGNEQFF	TGTGCCAGCAGCTTAGGACAACCGGGGGGCAATGAGCAGTTCTTC
.	TRBJ2-7	.	TRBV6-5	CASSYSQSSYEQYF	TGTGCCAGCAGTTACTCACAGAGCTCCTACGAGCAGTACTTC
.	TRBJ1-2	TRBD1	TRBV14	CASRQYRGRDGYTF	TGTGCCAGCAGGCAATACAGGGGGCGCGATGGCTACACCTTC
.	TRBJ2-1	.	TRBV13	CASSLGGSVGSSYNEQFF	TGTGCCAGCAGCTTAGGGGGAAGCGTCGGGAGCTCCTACAATGAGCAGTTCTTC
few	TRBJ2-3	.	TRBV5-1	CASSLAGGASTDTQYF	TGCGCCAGCAGCTTGGCCGGCGGGGCTAGCACAGATACGCAGTATTTT
.	TRBJ2-5	.	TRBV5-1	CASSLGESQETQYF	TGCGCCAGCAGCTTGGGGGAGAGTCAAGAGACCCAGTACTTC
.	TRBJ1-6	.	TRBV5-8	CASSPEASSYNSPLHF	TGTGCCAGCAGCCCCGAAGCTAGCTCCTATAATTCACCCCTCCACTTT
.	TRBJ1-3	.	TRBV18	CASSREENTIYF	TGTGCCAGCTCACGCGAAGAAAACACCATATATTTT
.	TRBJ1-6	.	TRBV4-2	CASSQGGRRGVDSPLHF	TGTGCCAGCAGCCAAGGGGGCAGACGGGGCGTCGATTCACCCCTCCACTTT
.	TRBJ2-1	TRBD2	TRBV5-6	CASSLGPETSPNEQFF	TGTGCCAGCAGCTTAGGACCGGAGACTAGCCCCAATGAGCAGTTCTTC
.	TRBJ2-2	TRBD1	TRBV19	CATHRGYTGELFF	TGTGCCACCCACAGGGGTTACACCGGGGAGCTGTTTTTT
.	TRBJ2-7	TRBD2	TRBV5-4	CASSSGTSVYEQYF	TGTGCCAGCAGCTCCGGGACTAGCGTGTACGAGCAGTACTTC
.	TRBJ1-1	.	TRBV2	CASSGVSSGATEAFF	TGTGCCAGCAGTGGTGTGTCCTCAGGTGCCACTGAAGCTTTCTTT
.	TRBJ1-4	.	TRBV25-1	CASSTTVNEKLFF	TGTGCCAGCAGTACTACAGTAAATGAAAAACTGTTTTTT
.	TRBJ2-7	.	TRBV30	CAWRSGHEQYF	TGTGCCTGGAGGTCCGGACACGAGCAGTACTTC
.	TRBJ2-7	.	TRBV10-2	CASGQGVISYEQYF	TGCGCCAGCGGTCAGGGCGTTATTTCCTACGAGCAGTACTTC
.	TRBJ2-1	TRBD2	TRBV15	CATSAGLATTDEQFF	TGTGCCACCAGCGCGGGACTAGCGACCACCGATGAGCAGTTCTTC
.	TRBJ1-5	.	TRBV18	CASSPQRQLNQPQHF	TGTGCCAGCTCACCCCAGAGACAGCTGAATCAGCCCCAGCATTTT
.	TRBJ2-3	TRBD2	TRBV5-6	CASSLGLAGVGPTDTQYF	TGTGCCAGCAGCTTGGGGCTAGCGGGAGTGGGGCCTACAGATACGCAGTATTTT
.	TRBJ2-5	.	TRBV7-8	CASSLTVPETQYF	TGTGCCAGCAGCCTAACCGTTCCCGAGACCCAGTACTTC
.	TRBJ1-4	.	TRBV7-9	CASSLGAGRRYEKLFF	TGTGCCAGCAGCTTAGGCGCGGGACGTCGCTATGAAAAACTGTTTTTT
.	TRBJ2-1	TRBD2	TRBV6-5	CASSRAGGHNEQFF	TGTGCCAGCAGTAGGGCGGGAGGCCACAATGAGCAGTTCTTC
.	TRBJ2-3	.	TRBV19	CASSPSSTQSTDTQYF	TGTGCCAGTAGTCCCTCTTCTACTCAATCAACGGATACGCAGTATTTT
.	TRBJ1-3	.	TRBV5-1	CASSFGQPGNTIYF	TGCGCCAGCAGCTTCGGACAACCTGGAAACACCATATATTTT